Listed here is a single T cell receptor (beta chain). Its antigen is still unknown. TCRdb's copy holds only in-frame clones and misses some; the assay was immunoSEQ multiplex PCR. The sample comprises about 59,000 clones, 90% to 95% of which are singletons, and 0.38% rests with the top ten. This sample was taken from a study of graft-versus-host responses after intestinal transplantation. Whole-study results and caveats: GvH clones were found in recipient marrow; some appeared first in ileum or blood. Clonal ratios of graft-versus-host to host-versus-graft in allografts were high for patients exhibiting graft-donor T cell macrochimerism.

This sequence originates from a human donor who was the organ donor for an intestinal transplant. Sequenced material: unstimulated CD4+ T cells sorted from spleen or lymph node cells, taken before transplant.

CDR3 region: CASSLGSFTEAFF. Written as DNA, the CDR3 is TGTGCCAGCAGCTTGGGGTCCTTCACTGAAGCTTTCTTT. This chain uses TRBV7-3 with TRBJ1-1; D is ambiguous. The CDR3 is 13 amino acids. V lost 3 bases, J lost 4 bases, and 9 bases lay in between. Germline assignment: CDR1 SGHTA and CDR2 FQGTGA.